This paragraph covers one T cell receptor (beta chain) sequence. The target antigen is unknown. The V gene lost 2 bases and the J gene lost 0 bases, with 5 bases spanning the gap. In germline, CDR1 is MNHEY, CDR2 SMNVEV (reference sequence). The CDR3 sequence is 13 residues long. This record belongs to a study of OX40 agonist ivuxolimab in advanced cancers. Looking at the study overall: While on treatment, patients had intravenous ivuxolimab at 0.01 to 10 mg/kg every 2 weeks. Notes on the study in general: Several nonresponders also turned out to have low normalized T-cell clonal expansion.

Only in-frame clones appear in the TCRdb table, and some are missing; sequencing was by immunoSEQ multiplex PCR. The sample contains about 62,000 clones, nearly 90% of which appear only once. The chain joins TRBV27 to TRBJ2-7; D remains ambiguous. The source of this sequence is an adult with an advanced solid tumor such as melanoma, head and neck, liver or kidney cancer. This sample comprised CD4+ or CD8+ T cells sorted from blood, obtained in a trial of the OX40 agonist ivuxolimab. CDR3 sequence: CASSLGFSYEQYF. The DNA for the CDR3 is TGTGCCAGCAGTTTAGGCTTCTCCTACGAGCAGTACTTC.